These T cell receptor beta chains were read from a single sample in a study of tumor-infiltrating lymphocytes in primary liver carcinoma. TCRdb itself ran the multiplex PCR reads through MiXCR, one entry per CDR3 protein. The data show some 110,000 distinct CDR3 sequences, with 60% to 75% seen just once and 8% to 9% held by the top ten. Sequenced: liver tumor tissue from sampling region 3. Receptors originate from a woman in her sixties with primary liver carcinoma and hepatitis B virus infection. CDR3s include the opening cysteine and the closing phenylalanine or tryptophan. The D gene is left open where the match is weak. Size is stated for part of the rows, as once, few or many counts, or as a class when the clone is expanded.

V	size	J	D	DNA	CDR3
TRBV21-1	.	TRBJ1-1	.	TGTGCCAGCAGCAAAGTAAGGTTTGCGGGGTGGGGCCGGTTCGCTGAAGCTTTCTTT	CASSKVRFAGWGRFAEAFF
TRBV5-4	few	TRBJ2-7	TRBD1	TGTGCCAGCAGCTCCGGGACAGGATACTACGAGCAGTACTTC	CASSSGTGYYEQYF
TRBV5-1	.	TRBJ2-6	.	TGCGCCAGCAGCTTAAGTTCCTCTGGGGCCAACGTCCTGACTTTC	CASSLSSSGANVLTF
TRBV11-2	.	TRBJ2-1	.	TGTGCAGGCAGCATTGACGCCTACGATGAGCAGTTCTTC	CAGSIDAYDEQFF
TRBV11-2	.	TRBJ2-7	TRBD2	TGTGCAAGCAGCTTAGGGAGGAGGGGACTAGCGATGCAGTACTTC	CASSLGRRGLAMQYF
TRBV12-3/TRBV12-4	.	TRBJ2-3	TRBD2	TGCGCCAGCAGTCTACTTAGCGGGAGAGGGGCAGATACGCACTATTTT	CASSLLSGRGADTHYF
TRBV24-1	.	TRBJ2-3	.	TGTGTCACCAGTGATAGCGGACTAAACACTGATACGCAGTATTTT	CVTSDSGLNTDTQYF
TRBV19	.	TRBJ2-2	.	TGTGCCAGTAATACGGACTACCAAAACACCGGGGAGCTGTTGTTT	CASNTDYQNTGELLF
TRBV6-1	.	TRBJ1-2	.	TGTGCCACCAGTGAACTCTTGACAGACGCGTTCGGTGGCTACACCTTC	CATSELLTDAFGGYTF
TRBV7-2	.	TRBJ2-5	TRBD1	TGTGCCAGCAGCTTAGCTCGGACAGGTCGGGAGACCCAGTACTTC	CASSLARTGRETQYF
TRBV12-3/TRBV12-4	few	TRBJ2-1	TRBD2	TGTGCCAACAGTTTGGGACCAGCGGGAGGCAATGAGCAGTTCTTC	CANSLGPAGGNEQFF
TRBV5-4	.	TRBJ2-5	TRBD1	TGTGCCAGCAGCTTGACCAGGGACAGACAAGAGACCCAGTACTTC	CASSLTRDRQETQYF
TRBV6-6	many	TRBJ1-2	.	TGTGCCAGCAGTTACTCGCACGGCACCTATGGCTACACCTTC	CASSYSHGTYGYTF
TRBV29-1	many	TRBJ2-2	.	TGCAGCGGACATTCGGGCACCGGGGAGCTGTTTTTT	CSGHSGTGELFF
TRBV11-2	.	TRBJ2-1	.	TGTGCCAGCAGCGTAGAGGGTGGGGAGAACGGTGAGCAGTTCTTC	CASSVEGGENGEQFF
TRBV12-3/TRBV12-4	many	TRBJ2-7	TRBD2	TGTGCCAGCGCCGGGACTAGCGGGAGCTCCTACGAGCAGTACTTC	CASAGTSGSSYEQYF
TRBV5-5	many	TRBJ2-7	.	TGTGCCAGCAGCTTGCAGACCTTTTTTTCCTACGAGCAGTACTTC	CASSLQTFFSYEQYF
TRBV11-2	.	TRBJ1-3	.	TGTGCCAGCAGCTCACGCCCGAACACGGGAGTGTACACTGGAAACACCATATATTTT	CASSSRPNTGVYTGNTIYF
TRBV29-1	.	TRBJ1-1	.	TGCAGCGCGGGACAAGGGAACACTGAAGCTTACTTT	CSAGQGNTEAYF
TRBV10-3	many	TRBJ1-2	.	TGTGCCATCAGTGAGTCCGATGGCTACACCTTC	CAISESDGYTF
TRBV11-2	.	TRBJ2-3	TRBD2	TGTGCCAGCAGCTCCCCGGGTGGAATAGCGGGACCAGATACGCAGTATTTT	CASSSPGGIAGPDTQYF
TRBV6-2/TRBV6-3	.	TRBJ2-6	.	TGTGCCAGCAGGTCCTCTGGGGCCAAGGTCCTGACTTTC	CASRSSGAKVLTF
TRBV11-3	.	TRBJ2-1	TRBD2	TGTGCCAGCTTGGGTCGGGGGGAGTGGGGTGTCGATGAGCAGTTCTTC	CASLGRGEWGVDEQFF
TRBV10-3	.	TRBJ2-3	.	TGTGCCTCCACAGACACAGATACGCAGTATTTT	CASTDTDTQYF
TRBV5-6	.	TRBJ2-1	.	TGTGCCAGCAGCTCAACACAGGGACTATTCTCCAATGAGCAGTTCTTC	CASSSTQGLFSNEQFF
TRBV6-6	.	TRBJ1-4	.	TGTGCCAGCACTTATCCCACCGGGGAGGAAAAACTGTTTTTT	CASTYPTGEEKLFF
TRBV28	.	TRBJ1-3	.	TGTGCCAGCAGAAACCAGGGAGCGCTTGGAAACACCATATATTTT	CASRNQGALGNTIYF
TRBV28	once	TRBJ2-7	.	TGTGACAGCAGTTTAGGCGGGACAGCAGGGTACTTATACGAGCAGTACTTC	CDSSLGGTAGYLYEQYF
TRBV6-1	many	TRBJ2-3	.	TGTGCCAGCAAGGACCTAGGAGGCACAGATACGCAGTATTTT	CASKDLGGTDTQYF
TRBV28	.	TRBJ2-1	.	TGTGCCAGCAGTCGGACTTTCTTCTTCAATGAGCAGTTCTTC	CASSRTFFFNEQFF
TRBV5-1	many	TRBJ2-5	TRBD2	TGCGCCAGCAGCTTGCTCTCTAGCGGGAGGGCTGTCCAAGAGACCCAGTACTTC	CASSLLSSGRAVQETQYF
TRBV11-2	many	TRBJ2-2	.	TGTGCCAGCAGCTTAGAACAGGCGGTCGGGGAGCTGTTTTTT	CASSLEQAVGELFF
TRBV5-1	many	TRBJ2-2	.	TGCGCCAGCAATGCCGGGAACACCGGGGAGCTGTTTTTT	CASNAGNTGELFF
TRBV6-5	.	TRBJ2-5	.	TGTACCAGCAGTTACTACTCGTCGCAGTCCCGAGAGACCCTGTACTTC	CTSSYYSSQSRETLYF
TRBV11-2	.	TRBJ2-7	TRBD2	TGTGCCAACAGCGTAGAAGCGGGGGCCTTCAACGAGCAGTACTTC	CANSVEAGAFNEQYF
TRBV2	.	TRBJ2-1	.	TGTGCCAGCAGTGAAGCTCGAAGGGTTCGCCACAATGAGCAGTTCTTC	CASSEARRVRHNEQFF
TRBV11-2	.	TRBJ2-3	TRBD1	TGTGTCAGCAGCTCAACCGGGTTACAGGGGACAGATACGCAGTATTTT	CVSSSTGLQGTDTQYF
TRBV28	once	TRBJ2-6	.	TGTGCAAACAGTTTTTTAGGGGGGGCTGGGGCCAACGCCCTGACTTTC	CANSFLGGAGANALTF
TRBV11-2	.	TRBJ2-7	TRBD1	TGTGCCAGCAGCCCGGACAGGGCGACCTACGAGCAGTACTTC	CASSPDRATYEQYF
TRBV4-1	many	TRBJ2-1	TRBD2	TGCGCCAGCAGCAAGCGGGGACTAGCGGGAGAGCTTCACAATGAGCAGTTCTTC	CASSKRGLAGELHNEQFF
TRBV7-3	.	TRBJ2-5	TRBD1	TGTGCCAGCAGCCTACAGGGGGTCGGAGAGACCCAGTACTTC	CASSLQGVGETQYF
TRBV28	many	TRBJ2-1	.	TGTGCCAGCAGTTCCCCTGGGCCCGTCAGTGAGCAGTTCTTC	CASSSPGPVSEQFF
TRBV5-4	few	TRBJ1-2	TRBD1	TGTGCCAGCAGCTATGACAGGGGGAATTATGGCTACACCTTC	CASSYDRGNYGYTF
TRBV28	.	TRBJ1-1	.	TGTGCCAGCAGTGGGATAGGGTCAGGGACTGAAGCTTTCTTT	CASSGIGSGTEAFF
TRBV11-3	.	TRBJ2-3	.	TGTGCCAGCAGCCAGCGGTGCGGGACAGTGACTATCACAGATACGCAGTATTTT	CASSQRCGTVTITDTQYF
TRBV4-1	few	TRBJ1-4	.	TGCGCCAGCAGCCAATCTAATCGGGGGGCCGTTAATGAAAAACTGTTTTTT	CASSQSNRGAVNEKLFF
TRBV11-2	.	TRBJ2-7	TRBD2	TGTGCCAGCAGCCCCAGGGGGACTAGCGGGGGGAGGTCCTACGAGCACTACTTC	CASSPRGTSGGRSYEHYF
TRBV29-1	.	TRBJ2-4	.	TGCGGCCTAAAAGGTCCTAATAAAAACATTCAGTACTTC	CGLKGPNKNIQYF
TRBV6-6	.	TRBJ2-1	.	TGTGCCAGTAGTTACTCCGACGATGGGGGACATGAGCAGTTCTTC	CASSYSDDGGHEQFF
TRBV6-1	many	TRBJ2-5	.	TGTGCCAGCAGTGAAGCCTGGGAGACCCAGTACTTC	CASSEAWETQYF
TRBV11-2	.	TRBJ1-1	.	TGTGCCAGCAGCCAAAGGGTGATTGAAGCTTTCTTT	CASSQRVIEAFF
TRBV6-1	many	TRBJ2-7	.	TGTGCCAGCAGTGAAGGGGAGGAGTACGAGCAGTACTTC	CASSEGEEYEQYF
TRBV11-2	.	TRBJ2-1	TRBD2	TGTGCCTACAGACCGGGACTAGCGTCCAATGAGCAGTTCTTC	CAYRPGLASNEQFF